This T cell receptor (beta chain) is from a study of blood T cell repertoires in COVID-19. Study-wide background: Collection of acute and convalescent COVID-19 samples took place in the United States, Italy and Spain. T cells, B-cell-depleted T cells, or PBMCs provided the cDNA or gDNA that served as material.

The trim removed 3 bases at V and 2 bases at J, leaving 3 bases unmatched. Per the germline V gene, CDR1 is SGHNT and CDR2 is YYREEE (reference sequence). This CDR3 comprises 15 residues. Under the authors' procedure: Amplification with reference gene primers provided the estimates of nucleated cell counts. Produced via immunoSEQ multiplex PCR; TCRdb's table is partial and in-frame only. The D gene and trimming were derived from the DNA, and the V and J assignments and clone size from that table. The data hold 55,000 to 75,000 clones, with 75% to 90% observed a single time. The chain combines TRBV5-4 with TRBJ2-2, with 8 bases aligning to TRBD1. The origin of this receptor is a man aged 50 to 60 with active COVID-19. Sequenced sample: peripheral blood. As DNA, the CDR3 is TGTGCCAGCAGCTCCGGACAGGGTAACACCGGGGAGCTGTTTTTT. Amino acids: CASSSGQGNTGELFF.